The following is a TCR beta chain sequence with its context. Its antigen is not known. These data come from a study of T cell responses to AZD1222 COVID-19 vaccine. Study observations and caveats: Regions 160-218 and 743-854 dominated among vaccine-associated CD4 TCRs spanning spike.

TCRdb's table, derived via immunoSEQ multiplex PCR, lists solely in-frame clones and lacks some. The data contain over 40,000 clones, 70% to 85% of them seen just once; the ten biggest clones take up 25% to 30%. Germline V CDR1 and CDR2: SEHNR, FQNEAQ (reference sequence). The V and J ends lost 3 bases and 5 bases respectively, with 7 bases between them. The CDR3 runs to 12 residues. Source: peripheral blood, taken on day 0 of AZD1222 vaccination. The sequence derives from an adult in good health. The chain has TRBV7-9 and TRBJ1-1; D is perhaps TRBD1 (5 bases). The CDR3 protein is CASSFKGTEAFF. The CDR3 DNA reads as TGTGCCAGCAGCTTTAAGGGGACTGAAGCTTTCTTT.